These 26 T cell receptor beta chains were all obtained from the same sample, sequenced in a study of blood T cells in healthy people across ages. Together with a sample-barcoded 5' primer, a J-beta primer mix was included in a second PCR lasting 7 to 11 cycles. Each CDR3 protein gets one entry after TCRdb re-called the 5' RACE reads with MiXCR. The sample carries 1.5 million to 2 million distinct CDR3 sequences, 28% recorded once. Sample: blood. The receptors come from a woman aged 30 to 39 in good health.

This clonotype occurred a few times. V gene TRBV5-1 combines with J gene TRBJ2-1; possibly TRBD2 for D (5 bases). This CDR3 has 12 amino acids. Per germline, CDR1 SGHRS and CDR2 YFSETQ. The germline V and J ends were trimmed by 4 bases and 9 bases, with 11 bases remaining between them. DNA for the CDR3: TGCGCCAGCAGCAGACCTAGCTTTGAGCAGTTCTTC. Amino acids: CASSRPSFEQFF.

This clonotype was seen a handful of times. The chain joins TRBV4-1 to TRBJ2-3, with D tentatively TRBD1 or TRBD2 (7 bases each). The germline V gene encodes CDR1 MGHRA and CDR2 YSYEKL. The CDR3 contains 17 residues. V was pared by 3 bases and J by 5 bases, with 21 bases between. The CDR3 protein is CASSHFHRGGGGDTQYF. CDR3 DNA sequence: TGCGCCAGCAGCCACTTCCACAGGGGCGGGGGCGGAGATACGCAGTATTTT.

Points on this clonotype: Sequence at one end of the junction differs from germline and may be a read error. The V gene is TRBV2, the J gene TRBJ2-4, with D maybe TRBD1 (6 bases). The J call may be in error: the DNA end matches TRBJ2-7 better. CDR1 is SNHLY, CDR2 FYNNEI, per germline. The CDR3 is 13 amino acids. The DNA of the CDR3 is TGTACCAGCAGTGAAGGGACATATTACGAGCAGTACTTC. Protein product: CTSSEGTYYEQYF.

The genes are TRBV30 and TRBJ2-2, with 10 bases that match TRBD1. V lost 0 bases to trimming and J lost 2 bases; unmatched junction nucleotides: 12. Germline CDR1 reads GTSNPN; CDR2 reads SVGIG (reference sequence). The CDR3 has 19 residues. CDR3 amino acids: CAWSVLGTGDVANTGELFF. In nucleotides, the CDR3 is TGTGCCTGGAGTGTACTCGGGACAGGGGATGTGGCCAACACCGGGGAGCTGTTTTTT. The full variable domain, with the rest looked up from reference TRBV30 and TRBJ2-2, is SQTIHQWPATLVQPVGSPLSLECTVEGTSNPNLYWYRQAAGRGLQLLFYSVGIGQISSEVPQNLSASRPQDRQFILSSKKLLLSDSGFYLCAWSVLGTGDVANTGELFFGEGSRLTVL.

CDR3 residues: CASSSSWGLNEQFF. In nucleotides, the CDR3 is TGTGCCAGCAGTTCTTCTTGGGGGCTCAATGAGCAGTTCTTC. The chain is built from TRBV7-9 and TRBJ2-1; D possibly corresponds to TRBD1 (6 bases). Trimming removed 6 bases at V and 6 bases at J, with 15 bases between. Per germline, CDR1 SEHNR and CDR2 FQNEAQ (reference sequence). The CDR3 extends over 14 amino acids.

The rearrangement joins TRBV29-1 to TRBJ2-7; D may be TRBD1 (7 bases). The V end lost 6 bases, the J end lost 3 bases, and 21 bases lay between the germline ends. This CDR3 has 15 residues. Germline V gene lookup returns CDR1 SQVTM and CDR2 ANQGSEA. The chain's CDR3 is CSVARGDSGNYEQYF. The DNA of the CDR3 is TGCAGCGTGGCCAGGGGGGACAGCGGTAACTACGAGCAGTACTTC.

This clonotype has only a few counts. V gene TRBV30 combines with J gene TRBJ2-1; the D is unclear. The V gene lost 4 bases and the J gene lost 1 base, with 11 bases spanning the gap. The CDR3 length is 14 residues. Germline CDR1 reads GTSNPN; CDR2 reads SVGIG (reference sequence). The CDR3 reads CAWKGIGSYNEQFF. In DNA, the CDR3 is TGTGCCTGGAAAGGGATAGGGTCCTACAATGAGCAGTTCTTC.

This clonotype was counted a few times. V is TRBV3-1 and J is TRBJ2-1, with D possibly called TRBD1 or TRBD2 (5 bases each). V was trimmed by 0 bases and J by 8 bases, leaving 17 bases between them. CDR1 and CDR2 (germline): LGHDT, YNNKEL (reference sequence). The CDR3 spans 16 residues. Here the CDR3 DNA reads TGTGCCAGCAGCCAAGAACGAAGGTGGGGGTTGGATGAGCAGTTCTTC. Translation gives CASSQERRWGLDEQFF.

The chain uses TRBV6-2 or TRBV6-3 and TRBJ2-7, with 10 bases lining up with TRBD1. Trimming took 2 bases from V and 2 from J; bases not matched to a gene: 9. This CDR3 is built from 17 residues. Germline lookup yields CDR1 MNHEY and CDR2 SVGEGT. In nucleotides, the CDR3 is TGTGCCAGCAGTTACGCTGGGGGACAGGGGATCGCCTACGAGCAGTACTTC. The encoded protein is CASSYAGGQGIAYEQYF.

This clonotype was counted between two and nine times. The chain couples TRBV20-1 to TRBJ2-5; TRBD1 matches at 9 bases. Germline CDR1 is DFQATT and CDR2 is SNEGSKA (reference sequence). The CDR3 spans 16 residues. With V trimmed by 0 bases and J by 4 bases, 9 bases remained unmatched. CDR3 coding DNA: TGCAGTGCTAGAGATCTCGGGACAGGGCCCCGAGAGACCCAGTACTTC. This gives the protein CSARDLGTGPRETQYF.

CDR3 nucleotide sequence: TGTGCCAGCAGCCGGGGACAGCCTGAAGCTTTCTTT. Translation: CASSRGQPEAFF. The V gene is TRBV12-3 or TRBV12-4, the J gene TRBJ1-1, with 7 bases that match TRBD1. The J segment lost 6 bases and the V segment lost 6 bases, leaving 4 bases of the junction unmatched. CDR3 size: 12 residues.

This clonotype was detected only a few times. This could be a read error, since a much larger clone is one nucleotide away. DNA of the CDR3: TGCAGTGCTAGCCTCATGAGGGGACTCGAGCAGTTCTTC. It translates to CSASLMRGLEQFF. The chain employs TRBV20-1 and TRBJ2-1; D possibly corresponds to TRBD2 (6 bases). CDR3 size: 13 residues. Germline CDR1 and CDR2: DFQATT and SNEGSKA (reference sequence). The ends were cut back, 3 bases at V and 10 bases at J, with 16 bases in the middle.

The CDR3 loop reads CASSYSYISGAKNIQYF. In nucleotides, the CDR3 is TGTGCCAGCTCCTACAGCTACATTAGCGGAGCCAAAAACATTCAGTACTTC. The V call is TRBV6-2 or TRBV6-3, the J call TRBJ2-4, with D perhaps matching TRBD2 (6 bases). This CDR3 has 17 residues. Germline CDR1 MNHEY, CDR2 SVGEGT. V was cut by 8 bases and J by 0 bases, with 20 bases left in between.

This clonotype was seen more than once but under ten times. The CDR3: CSARDRASGTNNEQFF. In nucleotides, the CDR3 is TGCAGTGCTAGAGATAGGGCTAGCGGGACGAACAATGAGCAGTTCTTC. V gene TRBV20-1 combines with J gene TRBJ2-1, with 9 bases fitting TRBD2. The CDR3 sequence is 16 residues long. V lost 0 bases to trimming and J lost 5 bases; unmatched junction nucleotides: 8. Germline V gene sequence: CDR1 DFQATT, CDR2 SNEGSKA (reference sequence).

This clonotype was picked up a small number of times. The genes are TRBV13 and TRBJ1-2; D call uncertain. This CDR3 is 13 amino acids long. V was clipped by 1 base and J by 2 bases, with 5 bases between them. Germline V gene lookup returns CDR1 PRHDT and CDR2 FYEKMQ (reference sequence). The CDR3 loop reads CASSLAFNYGYTF. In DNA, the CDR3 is TGTGCCAGCAGCTTAGCCTTCAACTATGGCTACACCTTC.

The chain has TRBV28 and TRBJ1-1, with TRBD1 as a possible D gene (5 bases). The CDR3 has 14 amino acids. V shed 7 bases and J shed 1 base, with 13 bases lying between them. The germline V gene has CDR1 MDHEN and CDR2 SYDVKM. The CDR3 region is CASTPWGGNTEAFF. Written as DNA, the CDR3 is TGTGCCAGCACCCCGTGGGGGGGGAACACTGAAGCTTTCTTT.

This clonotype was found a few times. The CDR3 DNA sequence: TGTGCCAGCAGCCGTGGGACAGGGGTTCGCGGCTACACCTTC. This translates into CASSRGTGVRGYTF. The genes are TRBV6-1 and TRBJ1-2; 10 bases are a match to TRBD1. Trimming cost V 6 bases and J 8 bases; bases outside gene matches: 9. Germline assignment: CDR1 MNHNS and CDR2 SASEGT. The CDR3 spans 14 residues.

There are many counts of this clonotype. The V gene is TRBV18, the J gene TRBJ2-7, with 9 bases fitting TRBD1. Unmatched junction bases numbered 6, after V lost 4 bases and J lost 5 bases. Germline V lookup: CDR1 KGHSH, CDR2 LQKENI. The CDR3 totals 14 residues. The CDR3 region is CASSRGQGRDEQYF. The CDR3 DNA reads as TGTGCCAGCTCACGAGGACAGGGGAGAGACGAGCAGTACTTC.

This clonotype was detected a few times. The CDR3 nucleotides read TGCAGTGCTCTAGGGCCCCCCGGGACCGAAGACCAAGAGACCCAGTACTTC. It codes for CSALGPPGTEDQETQYF. The chain couples TRBV20-1 to TRBJ2-5; the D call may be TRBD1 or TRBD2 (5 bases each). Germline V gene sequence: CDR1 DFQATT, CDR2 SNEGSKA (reference sequence). The CDR3 is 17 residues long. V was cut by 5 bases and J by 0 bases, with 22 bases left in between.

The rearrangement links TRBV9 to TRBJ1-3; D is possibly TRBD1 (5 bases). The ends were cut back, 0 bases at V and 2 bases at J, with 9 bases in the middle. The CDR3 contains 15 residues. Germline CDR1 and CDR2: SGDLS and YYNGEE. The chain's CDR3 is CASSVAGSAGNTIYF. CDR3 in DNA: TGTGCCAGCAGCGTAGCAGGGTCGGCTGGAAACACCATATATTTT. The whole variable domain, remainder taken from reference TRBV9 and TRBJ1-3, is DSGVTQTPKHLITATGQRVTLRCSPRSGDLSVYWYQQSLDQGLQFLIQYYNGEERAKGNILERFSAQQFPDLHSELNLSSLELGDSALYFCASSVAGSAGNTIYFGEGSWLTVV.

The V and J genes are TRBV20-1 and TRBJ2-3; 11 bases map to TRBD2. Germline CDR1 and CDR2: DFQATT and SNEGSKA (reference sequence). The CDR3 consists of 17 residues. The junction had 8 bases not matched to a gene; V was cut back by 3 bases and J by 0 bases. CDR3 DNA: TGCAGTGCTAGTCTAGCGGGAGGCCTCCTTAGCACAGATACGCAGTATTTT. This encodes CSASLAGGLLSTDTQYF.

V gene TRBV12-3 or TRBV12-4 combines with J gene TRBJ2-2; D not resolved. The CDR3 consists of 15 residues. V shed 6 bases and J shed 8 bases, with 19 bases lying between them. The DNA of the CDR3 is TGTGCCAGCAGCTTCTCCGTCCCCACTTCTGGGGAGCTGTTTTTT. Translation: CASSFSVPTSGELFF.

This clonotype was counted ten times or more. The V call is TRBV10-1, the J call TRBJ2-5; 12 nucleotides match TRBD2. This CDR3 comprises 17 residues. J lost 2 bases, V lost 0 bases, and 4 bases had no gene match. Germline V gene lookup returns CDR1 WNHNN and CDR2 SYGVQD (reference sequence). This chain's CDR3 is CASSESTSGGPQETQYF. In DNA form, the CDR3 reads TGCGCCAGCAGTGAGTCGACTAGCGGGGGACCTCAAGAGACCCAGTACTTC.

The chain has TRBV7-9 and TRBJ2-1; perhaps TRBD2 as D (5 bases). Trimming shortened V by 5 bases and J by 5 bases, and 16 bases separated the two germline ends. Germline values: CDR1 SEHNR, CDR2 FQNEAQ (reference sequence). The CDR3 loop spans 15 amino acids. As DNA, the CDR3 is TGTGCCAGCAGCCCACCGGGAAGTCTAAACAATGAGCAGTTCTTC. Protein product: CASSPPGSLNNEQFF. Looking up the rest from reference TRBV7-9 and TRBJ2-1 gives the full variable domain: DTGVSQNPRHKITKRGQNVTFRCDPISEHNRLYWYRQTLGQGPEFLTYFQNEAQLEKSRLLSDRFSAERPKGSFSTLEIQRTEQGDSAMYLCASSPPGSLNNEQFFGPGTRLTVL.

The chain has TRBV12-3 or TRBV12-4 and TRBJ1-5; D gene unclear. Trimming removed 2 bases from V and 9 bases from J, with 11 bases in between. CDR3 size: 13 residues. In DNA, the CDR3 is TGTGCCAGCAGTTTAAATACCCGGGGGCCCCAGCATTTT. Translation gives CASSLNTRGPQHF.

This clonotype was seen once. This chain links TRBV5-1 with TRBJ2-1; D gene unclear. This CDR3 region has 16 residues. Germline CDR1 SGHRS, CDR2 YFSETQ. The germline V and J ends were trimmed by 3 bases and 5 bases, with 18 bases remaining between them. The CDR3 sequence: CASSSQGLSGDNEQFF. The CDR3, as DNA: TGCGCCAGCAGCTCGCAAGGTCTATCTGGGGACAATGAGCAGTTCTTC.